This paragraph reports one T cell receptor beta chain. No base quality values were provided; no much bigger clone lies one nucleotide off. These data are taken from a study of graft-versus-host responses after intestinal transplantation (dated by TCRdb to the early 2020s). For context, the study as a whole: The transplants that recipients received were multivisceral, liver-intestinal, or isolated intestinal. A peak of at least 4% donor T cells among recipient peripheral blood mononuclear cells was the definition used for donor T cell macrochimerism. Graft-versus-host and host-versus-graft alloreactive T cell clones were tracked in the graft, circulation and bone marrow after intestinal transplantation using bulk TCR-beta CDR3 sequencing. All recipients received anti-thymocyte globulin induction followed by maintenance tacrolimus and steroids for around three years. Alloreactive clones were identified by sequencing pre-transplant mixed lymphocyte reaction products and comparing them with unstimulated pre-transplant donor and recipient T cells. Of the roughly 25 intestinal transplant recipients enrolled in the cohort, one of whom was a retransplant, 3 patients without pretransplant specimens were excluded. Samples from a few later patients were sequenced in-house on an Illumina MiSeq with MiXCR processing rather than by the commercial service. Overall results and qualifications from the work: The conclusions were limited by the relatively low number and heterogeneity of the intestinal transplant patients. GvH clones turned up in recipient bone marrow, with some appearing earlier in ileal mucosa or blood, a pattern consistent with an intestinal mucosal origin. Peak levels of circulating GvH clones were associated with declines in HvG clones early after transplant. In the allografts of patients with donor T cell macrochimerism, GvH to HvG T cell clonal ratios were high.

Taken from cysteine to phenylalanine, the CDR3 has 13 residues. CDR3 DNA only is kept here, 39 bases in frame from base 1. The germline V gene provides CDR1 MNHEY and CDR2 SVGAGI. The trim is 6 bases for V and 0 bases for J, with a gap of 6 bases between the germline ends. The library was built by means of the immunoSEQ multiplex PCR assay. In most patients, genomic DNA was isolated using the Qiagen DNeasy Blood and Tissue Kit and sent frozen to Adaptive Biotechnologies for TCR sequencing. Adaptive Biotechnologies carried out high-throughput TCR-beta CDR3 sequencing of genomic DNA for most patients. Regarding the original processing steps: Adaptive's ImmunoSEQ software was the source of the TCR sequencing data for 18 patients, while three other patients were processed with MiXCR and VDJtools. To correct CD4 versus CD8 sorting errors, any sequence found in both subsets at a frequency ratio below 5:1 was removed. CDR3 nucleotide sequences shared between donor and recipient were removed because their origin could not be assigned. Alloreactive clones required at least 2-fold expansion over unstimulated cells and minimum CFSE-low frequency of 0.002% (template counts) or 0.001% (read counts). Clones detected in sequenced pre-transplant spleen, lymph node, or MLR CFSE-low populations of the donor or recipient were defined as mappable. Cumulative frequency of alloreactive clones was calculated as a percentage of all sequences weighted by copy number. TCRdb's version of the immuneACCESS table is confined to in-frame rearrangements and falls short of the full clone set. An unresolved V gene accounts for under half of the shortfall where checked; the remainder is of unknown origin. V and J calls and clone size come straight from that table; D and trimming were deduced from the DNA. Counted in this sample were 8,000 to 11,000 clones; roughly 31% of them appeared once. Of the sample, 5.3% is held by the ten largest clones.

The intended sense of this specimen's time point label: cells obtained before transplantation from donor or recipient. Mixed lymphocyte reactions plated 200,000 CFSE-labeled pre-transplant responders with 200,000 irradiated violet-dye-labeled stimulators and were cultured for six to seven days. Proliferating CD3+CD4+CFSE-low and CD3+CD8+CFSE-low responder cells were FACS-sorted on a BD Influx sorter after the mixed lymphocyte reaction. This sequence originates from a human patient who was an organ donor for intestinal transplantation. The chain joins TRBV6-5 to TRBJ1-3, with no confident D gene call. The specimen comprised alloreactive CD4+ T cells from a mixed lymphocyte reaction culture, sampled before transplantation. The cell subset or site label, as the study defines it: CFSE-low proliferating T cells sorted from approximately 6-day pre-transplant mixed lymphocyte reaction (GvH or HvG direction). The DNA sequence reads TGTGCCAGCAGGACAAACTCTGGAAACACCATATATTTT. Translation gives CASRTNSGNTIYF.